The 7 T cell receptor beta chains presented below share a single source sample, sequenced in a study of Ad26.COV2.S vaccination and SARS-CoV-2 variants. Sequenced by immunoSEQ multiplex PCR; TCRdb stores in-frame clones only, minus some. The repertoire includes about 420,000 clones, approximately 87% of them detected once, and about 3.5% sits in the top ten. This sample's treatment: about 20 received Ad26.COV2.S at low or high dose, single or two shots; several received placebo; per-sample allocation not given. Each sample was drawn 63 days after the first injection (of vaccine or placebo). Sequences were derived from peripheral blood, sampled in a trial of Ad26.COV2.S vaccine versus placebo. Receptors were obtained from a person between 18 and 59 years old who received the Ad26.COV2.S COVID-19 vaccine or a placebo.

This clone was recorded only once. A junction end diverges from the germline sequence, so it may reflect a read error. V usage is TRBV7-3 and J usage is TRBJ2-7; D possibly corresponds to TRBD2 (5 bases). The CDR3 covers 14 residues. Germline V lookup: CDR1 SGHTA, CDR2 FQGTGA. CDR3 DNA: TGTGCCAGCAGCTTAACGGCTAGCTCCGACGAGCAGTACTTC. Translated, it gives CASSLTASSDEQYF.

The chain combines TRBV29-1 with TRBJ1-2, with 11 bases lining up with TRBD1. The V and J ends lost 3 bases and 3 bases, in that order; junction bases with no gene match: 6. The CDR3 runs 15 residues. Germline V gene sequence: CDR1 SQVTM, CDR2 ANQGSEA. CDR3 in amino acids: CSVDTKGQGDYGYTF. CDR3 in DNA: TGCAGCGTTGACACAAAGGGACAGGGGGACTATGGCTACACCTTC.

The chain links TRBV28 to TRBJ2-4; a weak D match, TRBD1 (6 bases). The V end lost 2 bases, the J end lost 9 bases, and 14 bases lay between the germline ends. Per the germline V gene, CDR1 is MDHEN and CDR2 is SYDVKM. The CDR3 length is 14 residues. The CDR3 nucleotides are TGTGCCAGCAGTTTAGGACAGACCCCATTCATTCAGTACTTC. The encoded protein is CASSLGQTPFIQYF.

The genes are TRBV28 and TRBJ1-5; D uncertain. This CDR3 has 17 amino acids. Trimming stripped 5 bases from V and 2 bases from J, with 19 bases between. CDR1 and CDR2 (germline): MDHEN, SYDVKM. This CDR3 reads CASSVTSQDRRNQPQHF. The CDR3 nucleotides read TGTGCCAGCAGTGTAACCAGTCAGGATCGGCGCAATCAGCCCCAGCATTTT.

This clone was recorded once. The CDR3 spells CASSPTLVPTNTGELFF. CDR3 in DNA: TGTGCCAGCAGTCCCACACTAGTTCCCACGAACACCGGGGAGCTGTTTTTT. The chain links TRBV6-6 to TRBJ2-2, with D possibly matching TRBD2 (5 bases). V dropped 5 bases and J dropped 0 bases, with 16 bases sitting between them. Germline V gene sequence: CDR1 MNHNY, CDR2 SVGAGI (reference sequence). This CDR3 comprises 17 residues.

The chain employs TRBV29-1 and TRBJ2-7; D is possibly TRBD1 or TRBD2 (7 bases each). This CDR3 comprises 15 residues. V was shortened by 1 base and J by 7 bases, with 20 bases between the two germline ends. CDR1 SQVTM and CDR2 ANQGSEA come from the germline V gene. Here the CDR3 DNA reads TGCAGCGTTGAAGGGCCTGGGCAGGGGGAGGGGGAGCAGTACTTC. Translated, it gives CSVEGPGQGEGEQYF.

The rearrangement joins TRBV4-2 to TRBJ2-2, with 7 bases fitting TRBD2. Trimming cost V 4 bases and J 0 bases; bases outside gene matches: 17. The length of the CDR3 is 20 residues. In germline, CDR1 is LGHNA, CDR2 YNFKEQ. CDR3 protein: CASSPRMFGLADTNTGELFF. In DNA, the CDR3 is TGTGCCAGCAGCCCAAGAATGTTTGGTCTAGCGGACACGAACACCGGGGAGCTGTTTTTT.